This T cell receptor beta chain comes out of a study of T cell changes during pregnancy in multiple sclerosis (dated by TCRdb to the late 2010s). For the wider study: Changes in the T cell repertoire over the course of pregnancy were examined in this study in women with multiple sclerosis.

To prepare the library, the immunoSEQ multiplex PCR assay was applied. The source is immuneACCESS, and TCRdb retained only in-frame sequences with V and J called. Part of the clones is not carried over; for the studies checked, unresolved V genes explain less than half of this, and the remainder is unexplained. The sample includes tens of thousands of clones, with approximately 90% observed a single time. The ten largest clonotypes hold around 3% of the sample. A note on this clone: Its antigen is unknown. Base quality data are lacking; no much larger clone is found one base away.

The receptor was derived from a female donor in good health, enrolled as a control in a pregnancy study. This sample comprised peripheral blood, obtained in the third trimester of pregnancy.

The base sequence is TGTGCCAGCAGCTTGTTGGTTTTCGGGTTCGCCGGGGAGCTGTTTTTT. This encodes CASSLLVFGFAGELFF. In this chain, TRBV5-4 is recombined with TRBJ2-2; the D gene assignment is ambiguous. According to the germline V gene (reference sequence), CDR1 reads SGHNT and CDR2 reads YYREEE. Including the terminal cysteine and phenylalanine, the CDR3 comprises 16 residues. Just CDR3 DNA is preserved here, 48 bases in frame from base 1. The junction carries 16 bases between V and J, which are trimmed by 1 base and 6 bases respectively.